This T cell receptor beta chain was sequenced for a study of OX40 agonist ivuxolimab in advanced cancers. For the study at large: Patients were dosed with the agonistic anti-OX40 (CD134) antibody ivuxolimab.

To note about this clone: Its matching antigen is unknown. The same CDR3 arises from other DNA sequences in this sample as well.

The method was immunoSEQ multiplex PCR; TCRdb's version includes in-frame clones alone and lacks a portion of them. The sample includes approximately 32,000 clones, approximately 88% of them seen just once. Findings of the study overall: Circulating CD4+ and CD8+ T cells showed clonal expansion by week 6 at 0.1 to 3.0 mg/kg.

This CDR3 has 14 residues. Source: CD4+ or CD8+ T cells sorted from blood, taken in a trial of the OX40 agonist ivuxolimab. This sequence joins TRBV21-1 and TRBJ1-5. TRBV21-1 is tagged as a pseudogene. This clonotype was sampled from an adult with an advanced solid tumor such as melanoma, head and neck, liver or kidney cancer. CDR3 sequence: CASTAGAVDQPQHF. The CDR3 nucleotides are TGTGCCAGCACAGCGGGTGCAGTCGATCAGCCCCAGCATTTT.